One sample yielded the 23 T cell receptor beta chains listed below, sequenced in a study of OX40 agonist ivuxolimab in advanced cancers. TCRdb's table, derived via immunoSEQ multiplex PCR, lists solely in-frame clones and lacks some. The sample shows 85,000 to 130,000 clones, about nine tenths of them seen only once. This specimen was CD4+ or CD8+ T cells sorted from blood, taken in a trial of the OX40 agonist ivuxolimab. All receptors come from an adult with an advanced solid tumor such as melanoma, head and neck, liver or kidney cancer.

Turning to this clone: The sample carries other DNA sequences with the same CDR3. The J gene is TRBJ2-7, the V gene TRBV11-2; D is perhaps TRBD1 (6 bases). V dropped 0 bases and J dropped 2 bases, with 8 bases sitting between them. The CDR3 runs 14 residues. The germline V gene has CDR1 SGHAT and CDR2 FQNNGV. CDR3 in amino acids: CASSLDRGPYEQYF. CDR3 bases: TGTGCCAGCAGCTTAGACAGGGGACCCTACGAGCAGTACTTC.

The gene calls are TRBV7-9 and TRBJ1-2; a possible D gene is TRBD1 (5 bases). Trimming took off 5 bases at V and 1 base at J, with 17 bases between the two ends. Germline V gives CDR1 SEHNR, CDR2 FQNEAQ (reference sequence). This CDR3 comprises 16 residues. Here the CDR3 DNA reads TGTGCCAGCAGCCCCTCCTCTAGGGGAAGTAACTATGGCTACACCTTC. Residues: CASSPSSRGSNYGYTF.

CDR3 sequence: CASSPQGGGFEQYF. CDR3 sequence (DNA): TGTGCCAGCAGCCCACAGGGTGGGGGTTTTGAGCAGTACTTC. V and J are TRBV7-2 and TRBJ2-7; weak D call: TRBD1 (6 bases). CDR1 is SGHTA and CDR2 is FQGNSA in the germline V gene. Trimming shortened V by 5 bases and J by 7 bases, and 18 bases separated the two germline ends. CDR3 length equals 14 residues.

The chain combines TRBV27 with TRBJ1-2; 7 bases are shared with TRBD1. The CDR3 extends over 13 amino acids. V lost 4 bases and J lost 3; bases outside the gene matches: 2. From germline, CDR1 is MNHEY and CDR2 SMNVEV (reference sequence). The CDR3: CASSSTGDYGYTF. The CDR3 nucleotides read TGTGCCAGCAGTTCAACAGGGGACTATGGCTACACCTTC.

The chain recombines TRBV2 with TRBJ2-5; a weak D match, TRBD1 (6 bases). This CDR3 region has 14 residues. V was shortened by 7 bases and J by 3 bases, with 15 bases between the two germline ends. The germline V gene encodes CDR1 SNHLY and CDR2 FYNNEI. CDR3 nucleotide sequence: TGTGCCAGCAATTTCAGGGGCAGTAAAGAGACCCAGTACTTC. Translated, it gives CASNFRGSKETQYF.

The rearrangement uses TRBV29-1 and TRBJ2-7; weak D call: TRBD1 (5 bases). This CDR3 region has 13 residues. Germline V gene sequence: CDR1 SQVTM, CDR2 ANQGSEA. Trimming shortened V by 2 bases and J by 3 bases, and 11 bases separated the two germline ends. CDR3 in amino acids: CSVEIQQGYEQYF. CDR3 DNA: TGCAGCGTTGAAATCCAGCAGGGCTACGAGCAGTACTTC.

The rearrangement links TRBV6-4 to TRBJ2-7, with 9 bases lining up with TRBD2. The junction had 13 bases not matched to a gene; V was cut back by 4 bases and J by 6 bases. Germline CDR1 MRHNA, CDR2 SNTAGT. CDR3 length: 16 residues. The chain's CDR3 is CASSGPGRRGGGEQYF. CDR3 coding DNA: TGTGCCAGCAGTGGACCAGGGAGGCGGGGGGGAGGCGAGCAGTACTTC.

CDR3: CASSSPGTNEKLFF. Here the CDR3 DNA reads TGTGCCAGCAGTTCCCCCGGGACCAATGAAAAACTGTTTTTT. The genes are TRBV28 and TRBJ1-4; TRBD1 is a possible D gene (5 bases). Germline-derived CDR1 and CDR2 are MDHEN and SYDVKM. The CDR3 covers 14 residues. The V end lost 4 bases, the J end lost 5 bases, and 11 bases lay between the germline ends.

The chain combines TRBV29-1 with TRBJ2-4; 7 bases align to TRBD2. Losses at the gene ends were 4 bases for V and 3 bases for J; bases not matched to a gene: 0. CDR1 is SQVTM and CDR2 is ANQGSEA in the germline V gene. The length of the CDR3 is 12 residues. Here the CDR3 DNA reads TGCAGCGTTGGCGGGGGCAAAAACATTCAGTACTTC. The encoded protein is CSVGGGKNIQYF.

This rearrangement joins TRBV7-2 to TRBJ2-3, with a possible D match to TRBD2 (6 bases). The V end lost 0 bases, the J end lost 2 bases, and 9 bases lay between the germline ends. Germline V gene lookup returns CDR1 SGHTA and CDR2 FQGNSA. The CDR3 is 15 amino acids. The CDR3 bases are TGTGCCAGCAGCTTAGCGGGACTCGACACAGATACGCAGTATTTT. It is translated as CASSLAGLDTDTQYF.

The rearrangement uses TRBV6-5 and TRBJ1-3; TRBD1 might be the D (5 bases). V was trimmed by 3 bases and J by 4 bases, leaving 13 bases between them. Germline V gene data show CDR1 as MNHEY and CDR2 as SVGAGI. The CDR3 has 15 amino acids. DNA of the CDR3: TGTGCCAGCAGTTATTGGGGCGAAACCGGAAACACCATATATTTT. Amino acids: CASSYWGETGNTIYF.

The chain is built from TRBV5-1 and TRBJ1-1; the D gene is possibly TRBD1 (5 bases). CDR1 and CDR2 (germline): SGHRS, YFSETQ. The CDR3 has 14 amino acids. V was trimmed by 2 bases and J by 0 bases, leaving 8 bases between them. CDR3 protein: CASSLQVMNTEAFF. As DNA, the CDR3 is TGCGCCAGCAGCTTACAGGTTATGAACACTGAAGCTTTCTTT.

The rearrangement links TRBV4-1 to TRBJ2-7, with TRBD2 as a possible D gene (5 bases). The CDR3 loop spans 14 amino acids. Germline V lookup: CDR1 MGHRA, CDR2 YSYEKL. V gave up 5 bases and J gave up 4 bases, with 15 bases separating them. This chain's CDR3 is CASSARTYAYEQYF. CDR3 coding DNA: TGCGCCAGCAGCGCGAGGACTTATGCGTACGAGCAGTACTTC.

This clone has just one count. V gene TRBV13 combines with J gene TRBJ1-2, with unresolved D. This CDR3 has 12 amino acids. Trimming cost V 3 bases and J 4 bases, with 6 bases left between them. Germline CDR1 and CDR2: PRHDT and FYEKMQ (reference sequence). In DNA form, the CDR3 reads TGTGCCAGCAGCTTGGGTCGCTATGGCTACACCTTC. The encoded protein is CASSLGRYGYTF.

This chain uses TRBV9 with TRBJ1-5; TRBD1 might be the D (5 bases). Germline assignment: CDR1 SGDLS and CDR2 YYNGEE. Deletions cut 0 bases from V and 4 bases from J, with 11 bases between. This CDR3 spans 15 amino acids. CDR3 in DNA: TGTGCCAGCAGCGTAGAGGGGTCCGTTAATCAGCCCCAGCATTTT. Translated, it gives CASSVEGSVNQPQHF.

This chain uses TRBV15 with TRBJ2-5, with D tentatively TRBD1 (6 bases). CDR1 is LNHNV and CDR2 is YYDKDF in the germline V gene (reference sequence). The CDR3 is 16 residues long. The V gene lost 0 bases and the J gene lost 0 bases, with 11 bases spanning the gap. The CDR3 coding sequence is TGTGCCACCAGCAGAGATCTAGGGACAAACCAAGAGACCCAGTACTTC. This translates into CATSRDLGTNQETQYF.

This chain links TRBV28 with TRBJ2-1; the D gene could be TRBD1 or TRBD2 (6 bases each). The length of the CDR3 is 13 residues. Trimming removed 6 bases at V and 8 bases at J, with 14 bases between. From germline, CDR1 is MDHEN and CDR2 SYDVKM. CDR3 sequence: CASSGGMLDEQFF. The CDR3 DNA follows: TGTGCCAGCAGCGGGGGCATGTTGGATGAGCAGTTCTTC.

The table lists this clone with a few counts. The gene calls are TRBV29-1 and TRBJ1-1, with D possibly TRBD1 on 5 matching bases. Germline V gene sequence: CDR1 SQVTM, CDR2 ANQGSEA. Trimming stripped 8 bases from V and 4 bases from J, with 11 bases between. The CDR3 contains 11 residues. The CDR3 region is CSFVGATEAFF. The CDR3 region has the DNA TGCAGCTTCGTCGGGGCCACTGAAGCTTTCTTT.

The chain employs TRBV28 and TRBJ1-2; D not certain. The CDR3 is made up of 12 amino acids. V lost 1 base and J 4 bases, leaving 4 bases between the germline ends. Germline loops: CDR1 MDHEN, CDR2 SYDVKM. The CDR3 region is CASSLLTYGYTF. CDR3 bases: TGTGCCAGCAGTTTATTGACCTATGGCTACACCTTC.

The chain couples TRBV7-8 to TRBJ2-2; 8 nucleotides align to TRBD1. Germline V gives CDR1 SGHVS, CDR2 FQNEAQ. The CDR3 runs to 14 residues. Unmatched junction bases numbered 9, after V lost 5 bases and J lost 10 bases. CDR3 amino acids: CASSPTDRAMELFF. CDR3 coding DNA: TGTGCCAGCAGCCCGACGGACAGGGCAATGGAGCTGTTTTTT.

The V and J genes are TRBV18 and TRBJ2-5; D possibly corresponds to TRBD2 (5 bases). Germline V gene sequence: CDR1 KGHSH, CDR2 LQKENI. The CDR3 sequence is 15 residues long. The V end was cut by 0 bases, the J end by 6 bases, with 14 bases between. CDR3 amino acids: CASSPPAGELKTQYF. For the CDR3, the DNA is TGTGCCAGCTCACCACCTGCTGGGGAGTTAAAGACCCAGTACTTC.

The chain is built from TRBV4-3 and TRBJ2-5; D unresolved. The length of the CDR3 is 13 residues. V was trimmed by 0 bases and J by 5 bases, leaving 7 bases between them. Per the germline V gene, CDR1 is LGHNA and CDR2 is YSLEER. The CDR3 coding sequence is TGCGCCAGCAGCCAAGAGAGGTACGAGACCCAGTACTTC. It codes for CASSQERYETQYF.

The chain couples TRBV28 to TRBJ2-7; TRBD2 is a possible D gene (5 bases). Per the germline V gene, CDR1 is MDHEN and CDR2 is SYDVKM. This CDR3 comprises 15 residues. V lost 5 bases to trimming and J lost 3 bases, with 17 bases between them. Here the CDR3 DNA reads TGTGCCAGCAGTACAAATCGGCTAGCCGACTACGAGCAGTACTTC. Translated, it gives CASSTNRLADYEQYF.